Listed below are T cell receptor beta chains from one sample, sequenced in a study of blood T cell repertoires in COVID-19. Here immunoSEQ multiplex PCR was the method, and the copy in TCRdb shows in-frame clones only, minus some. The table lists 450,000 to 500,000 clones, 80% to 90% of them singletons, with roughly 3.1% in the top ten. The sample taken for sequencing was peripheral blood. Receptors were obtained from a human donor in a cohort sampled during active COVID-19. Both conserved end residues are part of each CDR3. D genes are given only for firm matches. Not all rows give a size; the values are once, few, many and, for expanded clones, a class.

d_call,v_call,clone_size,j_call,cdr3_nt,cdr3_aa
NA,TRBV7-2,NA,TRBJ1-5,TGTGCCAGCAGCTACCGGGGGGAGCCCCAGCATTTT,CASSYRGEPQHF
TRBD1,TRBV6-6,NA,TRBJ2-1,TGTGCCAGCAAACCGGGACAGGGGACCGCTGAGCAGTTCTTC,CASKPGQGTAEQFF
TRBD1,TRBV28,NA,TRBJ1-1,TGTGCCAGCCTCCTCCGGGACAGGGAAAAAGCTTTCTTT,CASLLRDREKAFF
NA,TRBV15,NA,TRBJ2-2,TGTGCCACCAGCAGAGTAGATGACAGCACCGGGGAGCTGTTTTTT,CATSRVDDSTGELFF
NA,TRBV10-2,NA,TRBJ2-7,TGCGCCAGCAGTGAGTCGGAGCGCCTCGCCTACGAGCAGTACTTC,CASSESERLAYEQYF
TRBD1,TRBV28,NA,TRBJ1-2,TGTGCCAGCAGCCCGGGACAGGCAATACGTGGCTACACCTTC,CASSPGQAIRGYTF
TRBD1,TRBV6-2/TRBV6-3,NA,TRBJ1-2,TGTGCCAGCAGCCTCGGACAGGGGAGAAGCTACACCTTC,CASSLGQGRSYTF
NA,TRBV29-1,few,TRBJ2-7,TGCAGCGCTCGAGGGGGAGGGCAATGGCAGTACTTC,CSARGGGQWQYF
NA,TRBV4-2,NA,TRBJ2-1,TGTGCCAGCAGTGGGGTGATGTCGGGAGCGGTAGATGAGCAGTTCTTC,CASSGVMSGAVDEQFF
TRBD2,TRBV30,NA,TRBJ2-1,TGTGCCTGGAGGGGGACTAGCGGTTCTAGCGACAATGAGCAGTTCTTC,CAWRGTSGSSDNEQFF
NA,TRBV5-1,NA,TRBJ1-5,TGCGCCAGCAGCTTGGACCCCGGGGGGCAGCCCCAGCATTTT,CASSLDPGGQPQHF
NA,TRBV24-1,NA,TRBJ2-5,TGTGCCACCAGTGATCCCAGGGGAGGGGAGACCCAGTACTTC,CATSDPRGGETQYF
TRBD1,TRBV2,NA,TRBJ1-1,TGTGCCAGCAGTGTGGACGGGACAGCTGAAGCTTTCTTT,CASSVDGTAEAFF
TRBD1,TRBV18,NA,TRBJ1-1,TGTGCCAGCTCACCACAGACAGGGCACACTGAAGCTTTCTTT,CASSPQTGHTEAFF
NA,TRBV12-1,NA,TRBJ2-7,TGTGCCAGCAGCTTTGATGGCGGGAGGGCCAGGGAGCAGTACTTC,CASSFDGGRAREQYF
NA,TRBV4-2,NA,TRBJ2-5,TGTGCCAGCAGCCAAGACCGGGATACCGGGGGGACCCAGTACTTC,CASSQDRDTGGTQYF
NA,TRBV5-6,NA,TRBJ2-7,TGTGCCAGCAGCTTTCGAGTCTACGAGCAGTACTTC,CASSFRVYEQYF
NA,TRBV27,NA,TRBJ1-2,TGTGCCAGCAGTTTAAGGCCCGCGGGCTATGGCTACACCTTC,CASSLRPAGYGYTF
NA,TRBV9,NA,TRBJ1-2,TGTGCCAGCAGCGTAGACGCGGCTTCTAACTATGGCTACACCTTC,CASSVDAASNYGYTF
NA,TRBV7-9,NA,TRBJ1-1,TGTGCCAGCAACCCCAGCGGCATGAACACTGAAGCTTTCTTT,CASNPSGMNTEAFF
TRBD1,TRBV5-1,few,TRBJ1-1,TGCGCCAGCAGCGGACAGGGGGGGAACACTGAAGCTTTCTTT,CASSGQGGNTEAFF
NA,TRBV7-3,once,TRBJ2-3,TGTGCCAGCAGCTTATCCCAAGCTGCAGATACGCAGTATTTT,CASSLSQAADTQYF
TRBD1,TRBV18,NA,TRBJ1-2,TGTGCCAGCTCAGGAACGACAGGGCTCGCCTATGGCTACACCTTC,CASSGTTGLAYGYTF
NA,TRBV19,few,TRBJ1-5,TGTGCCAGTAGTATTACGGATCAGCCCCAGCATTTT,CASSITDQPQHF
NA,TRBV7-3,NA,TRBJ2-3,TGTGCCAGCAGTCGCAGGGGACCGATGGGCACAGATACGCAGTATTTT,CASSRRGPMGTDTQYF
NA,TRBV7-2,NA,TRBJ1-1,TGTGCCAGCAGCTTACTGGGGAGGATGAACACTGAAGCTTTCTTT,CASSLLGRMNTEAFF
NA,TRBV7-3,many,TRBJ2-1,TGTGCCAGCAGCTCGTTACACAGCTCCAATGAGCAGTTCTTC,CASSSLHSSNEQFF
NA,TRBV4-3,NA,TRBJ1-1,TGCGCCAGCAGCCAAGTCGGGCAGGGAGGATACACTGAAGCTTTCTTT,CASSQVGQGGYTEAFF
TRBD2,TRBV5-5,once,TRBJ2-7,TGTGCCAGCAGCTTACTAGCGCACTACGAGCAGTACTTC,CASSLLAHYEQYF
TRBD1,TRBV5-5,few,TRBJ1-1,TGTGCCAGCAGCCGGACAGGAGACATGAACACTGAAGCTTTCTTT,CASSRTGDMNTEAFF
TRBD2,TRBV9,NA,TRBJ2-3,TGTGCCAGCAGCTTACAACTAGCGGCAGATACGCAGTATTTT,CASSLQLAADTQYF
NA,TRBV5-4,NA,TRBJ1-1,TGTGCCAGCAGCTTGACGGGGAGGGACACTGAAGCTTTCTTT,CASSLTGRDTEAFF
NA,TRBV30,NA,TRBJ1-2,TGTGCCTGGGTTACCGGCGGGTATTCGAACTATGGCTACACCTTC,CAWVTGGYSNYGYTF